These 29 T cell receptor beta chains were sequenced from one sample in a study of Graves' ophthalmopathy and Graves' hyperthyroidism. From RNA, the CDR3 regions of TCR beta chains were amplified and sequenced. HTBI primers served in a first-round RT-PCR, which a second-round multiplex PCR followed. MiXCR was run by TCRdb on the multiplex PCR reads, yielding one entry per CDR3 protein. The sample records about 400,000 distinct CDR3 sequences, approximately 20% being singletons. The sample was peripheral blood. The source of these receptors is a woman under 30 with Graves' ophthalmopathy.

There are many counts of this clonotype. The J gene is TRBJ1-5, the V gene TRBV29-1; no clear D. V was pared by 5 bases and J by 2 bases, with 10 bases between. Germline V CDR1 and CDR2: SQVTM, ANQGSEA. The CDR3 covers 13 residues. CDR3 sequence (DNA): TGCAGCGTTCAAAGCAGTCGCAATCAGCCCCAGCATTTT. Protein: CSVQSSRNQPQHF.

Many counts were recorded for this clonotype. The junction departs from the called germline gene at one end, perhaps through a read error. The chain uses TRBV19 and TRBJ1-5; 8 nucleotides agree with TRBD1. The CDR3 is made up of 15 amino acids. CDR1 is LNHDA and CDR2 is SQIVND in the germline V gene (reference sequence). CDR3 region: CASSVDRGQNQPQHF. For the CDR3, the DNA is TGTGCCAGTAGTGTAGACAGGGGCCAGAATCAGCCCCAGCATTTT.

This clonotype was observed a handful of times. The chain has TRBV5-4 and TRBJ2-5; D gene uncertain. Germline V gene data show CDR1 as SGHNT and CDR2 as YYREEE (reference sequence). The CDR3 runs 15 residues. The ends were cut back, 2 bases at V and 4 bases at J, with 15 bases in the middle. The chain's CDR3 is CASSFGWAATETQYF. CDR3 in DNA: TGTGCCAGCAGCTTCGGATGGGCAGCGACAGAGACCCAGTACTTC.

The V and J genes are TRBV2 and TRBJ2-7; TRBD1 aligns across 11 bases. The CDR3 covers 14 residues. V lost 7 bases to trimming and J lost 5 bases; unmatched junction nucleotides: 7. Germline V gene sequence: CDR1 SNHLY, CDR2 FYNNEI. The DNA of the CDR3 is TGTGCCAGCATCCCGGGACAGGGGGGACACGAGCAGTACTTC. It codes for CASIPGQGGHEQYF.

In this sample, this clonotype turned up many times. This chain links TRBV11-1 with TRBJ1-5, with 7 bases matching TRBD1. After removal of 5 bases from V and 7 bases from J, the junction contained 11 bases not matched to a gene. The CDR3 has 15 amino acids. Germline assignment: CDR1 SGHAT and CDR2 FQDESV (reference sequence). DNA of the CDR3: TGTGCCAGCAGCCAGACAGGGAGGGACGGCCAGCCCCAGCATTTT. Its translation: CASSQTGRDGQPQHF.

This clonotype was seen at least ten times. This rearrangement joins TRBV4-2 to TRBJ1-1, with TRBD1 as a possible D gene (5 bases). Trimming cost V 1 base and J 0 bases, with 9 bases left between them. CDR3 length: 15 residues. Germline CDR1 reads LGHNA; CDR2 reads YNFKEQ. The CDR3 nucleotides read TGTGCCAGCAGCCAAGTTGACAGAATGAACACTGAAGCTTTCTTT. It is translated as CASSQVDRMNTEAFF.

The CDR3 protein is CASSFPPQPGHNVYEQYF. DNA of the CDR3: TGTGCCAGCAGTTTCCCTCCTCAACCGGGCCACAACGTCTACGAGCAGTACTTC. J is TRBJ2-7 and V is TRBV28; D gene uncertain. The CDR3 has 18 amino acids. Trimming removed 3 bases at V and 3 bases at J, with 24 bases between. In germline, CDR1 is MDHEN, CDR2 SYDVKM.

The chain couples TRBV11-2 to TRBJ1-2; D gene uncertain. The length of the CDR3 is 13 residues. V lost 5 bases to trimming and J lost 2 bases, with 9 bases between them. Germline V gene data show CDR1 as SGHAT and CDR2 as FQNNGV. The CDR3: CASSIRLNYGYTF. The CDR3 coding sequence is TGTGCCAGCAGCATACGTCTGAACTATGGCTACACCTTC.

This clonotype has ten or more counts. This rearrangement joins TRBV30 to TRBJ2-7; 13 bases line up with TRBD2. Unmatched junction bases numbered 8, after V lost 2 bases and J lost 1 base. Germline V gives CDR1 GTSNPN, CDR2 SVGIG (reference sequence). The CDR3 is 17 amino acids. CDR3 in DNA: TGTGCCTGGAGTTTGGGGGGGACTAGCGGGACTTCCTACGAGCAGTACTTC. Translating gives CAWSLGGTSGTSYEQYF.

CDR3 coding DNA: TGTGCCAGCAGCCAGACTGGCGGGTCGGATCCAGGCTACGAGCAGTACTTC. Residues: CASSQTGGSDPGYEQYF. The chain recombines TRBV7-8 with TRBJ2-7, with D perhaps TRBD2 (5 bases). The CDR3 sequence is 17 residues long. Trimming cost V 5 bases and J 3 bases, with 23 bases left between them. CDR1 is SGHVS, CDR2 FQNEAQ, per germline.

This chain links TRBV12-3 or TRBV12-4 with TRBJ2-2; 7 bases are shared with TRBD2. V was clipped by 5 bases and J by 3 bases; unmatched bases: 3. The CDR3 spans 14 residues. The CDR3, as DNA: TGTGCCAGCAGTGCGGGAGCCTACACCGGGGAGCTGTTTTTT. This gives the protein CASSAGAYTGELFF.

Many counts were recorded for this clonotype. V is TRBV11-2 and J is TRBJ1-1, with D perhaps matching TRBD1 (6 bases). The V and J ends lost 2 bases and 3 bases respectively, with 16 bases between them. Per germline, CDR1 SGHAT and CDR2 FQNNGV. This CDR3 comprises 16 residues. This CDR3 is CASSLRGQGGDTEAFF. CDR3 in DNA: TGTGCCAGCAGCTTACGGGGGCAGGGAGGAGACACTGAAGCTTTCTTT.

This clonotype was seen at least ten times. This chain connects TRBV19 to TRBJ2-7; the D gene could be TRBD1 or TRBD2 (5 bases each). Germline V gene sequence: CDR1 LNHDA, CDR2 SQIVND (reference sequence). This CDR3 contains 13 residues. Trimming removed 3 bases from V and 2 bases from J, with 8 bases in between. CDR3 region: CASSMTAAYEQYF. CDR3 in DNA: TGTGCCAGTAGTATGACAGCGGCCTACGAGCAGTACTTC. The full variable domain, with the rest looked up from reference TRBV19 and TRBJ2-7, is DGGITQSPKYLFRKEGQNVTLSCEQNLNHDAMYWYRQDPGQGLRLIYYSQIVNDFQKGDIAEGYSVSREKKESFPLTVTSAQKNPTAFYLCASSMTAAYEQYFGPGTRLTVT.

Ten or more counts support this clonotype. The V call is TRBV4-1, the J call TRBJ2-7; maybe TRBD1 (7 bases). Trimming removed 2 bases at V and 6 bases at J, with 11 bases between. Germline lookup yields CDR1 MGHRA and CDR2 YSYEKL. The CDR3 is 13 amino acids. CDR3 sequence reads: CASSQPGGGEQYF. The CDR3 DNA is TGCGCCAGCAGCCAACCAGGGGGAGGCGAGCAGTACTTC.

This clonotype was seen repeatedly, ten times or more. A read error is likely, as this CDR3 ends without the conserved phenylalanine or tryptophan. J is TRBJ2-7 and V is TRBV6-2 or TRBV6-3; D is undetermined. From germline, CDR1 is MNHEY and CDR2 SVGEGT. This CDR3 has 13 amino acids. Trimming pared 6 bases from V and 0 bases from J, leaving 9 bases between. The CDR3 sequence is CASSRPSSYEQYL. The CDR3 region has the DNA TGTGCCAGCAGCAGACCTAGCTCCTACGAGCAGTACCTC.

In its sample, this clonotype was seen many times. The rearrangement joins TRBV4-1 to TRBJ2-7; 10 bases line up with TRBD2. The length of the CDR3 is 15 residues. Germline CDR1 MGHRA, CDR2 YSYEKL. J gave up 3 bases and V 4 bases, and 6 bases lay outside the gene matches. The CDR3 sequence is CASSLITSGDYEQYF. CDR3 sequence (DNA): TGCGCCAGCAGCCTGATAACTAGCGGGGACTACGAGCAGTACTTC.

The chain links TRBV12-3 or TRBV12-4 to TRBJ2-7; D uncertain. The length of the CDR3 is 12 residues. The V end lost 3 bases, the J end lost 6 bases, and 9 bases lay between the germline ends. CDR3: CASSFTVGEQYF. CDR3 DNA sequence: TGTGCCAGCAGTTTTACGGTGGGCGAGCAGTACTTC.

This clonotype was recorded at least ten times. The chain joins TRBV5-4 to TRBJ1-1, with unresolved D. Trimming took off 7 bases at V and 3 bases at J, with 13 bases between the two ends. CDR1 and CDR2 (germline): SGHNT, YYREEE (reference sequence). This CDR3 contains 13 residues. CDR3 in amino acids: CASANRRDTEAFF. The DNA for the CDR3 is TGTGCCAGCGCAAACCGGAGGGACACTGAAGCTTTCTTT. The entire variable domain, with the rest obtained from reference TRBV5-4 and TRBJ1-1, is as follows: ETGVTQSPTHLIKTRGQQVTLRCSSQSGHNTVSWYQQALGQGPQFIFQYYREEENGRGNFPPRFSGLQFPNYSSELNVNALELDDSALYLCASANRRDTEAFFGQGTRLTVV.

This clonotype was seen at least ten times. A clone one base away is much larger, so this may be a read error. The chain combines TRBV6-1 with TRBJ2-5; possible D gene TRBD1, 6 bases. Per the germline V gene, CDR1 is MNHNS and CDR2 is SASEGT. CDR3 size: 15 residues. V lost 2 bases and J 7 bases, leaving 17 bases between the germline ends. CDR3 nucleotide sequence: TGTGCCAGCAGTGAATACAGGGTAGGCGAAGGGACCCAGTACTTC. This encodes CASSEYRVGEGTQYF.

This clonotype was counted at least ten times. The chain carries TRBV29-1 and TRBJ2-7; 8 bases match TRBD1. CDR3 size: 14 residues. Unmatched junction bases numbered 9, after V lost 1 base and J lost 7 bases. The germline gives CDR1 SQVTM, CDR2 ANQGSEA. The CDR3 here is CSVEGGRGRREQYF. As DNA, the CDR3 is TGCAGCGTTGAAGGGGGCAGGGGGCGTAGGGAGCAGTACTTC.

The chain carries TRBV19 and TRBJ2-7; 7 nucleotides line up with TRBD2. The CDR3 length is 15 residues. The germline CDR1 and CDR2 sequences are LNHDA and SQIVND (reference sequence). The V gene end was trimmed by 4 bases and the J gene end by 0 bases; junction bases not matched to a gene: 6. Written as DNA, the CDR3 is TGTGCCAGTAGTACCTCAAGCGGGACCTCCTACGAGCAGTACTTC. The encoded protein is CASSTSSGTSYEQYF.

The sample holds many counts of this clonotype. J is TRBJ2-5 and V is TRBV7-2; maybe TRBD2 (7 bases). Per the germline V gene, CDR1 is SGHTA and CDR2 is FQGNSA. The CDR3 loop spans 16 amino acids. V was pared by 0 bases and J by 2 bases, with 13 bases between. The DNA for the CDR3 is TGTGCCAGCAGCTTAGCGGGGGGGCGTTGGCAAGAGACCCAGTACTTC. Amino acids: CASSLAGGRWQETQYF.

This clonotype has just a few counts. The chain is built from TRBV7-2 and TRBJ1-1, with 8 bases lining up with TRBD1. The CDR3 covers 14 residues. With 5 bases clipped from V and 5 bases from J, the junction kept 7 bases outside the gene matches. Germline V gene lookup returns CDR1 SGHTA and CDR2 FQGNSA. The CDR3 nucleotides are TGTGCCAGCAGCACGCAGGGGGCGAAGACTGAAGCTTTCTTT. Translating gives CASSTQGAKTEAFF.

As to this clonotype: A read error may account for a junction end that differs from germline. The rearrangement uses TRBV6-5 and TRBJ1-6; D is unresolved. CDR1 and CDR2 (germline): MNHEY, SVGAGI. The CDR3 consists of 14 residues. CDR3 nucleotide sequence: TGCGCCAGCAGTTACAGAGGGTTTGGTTCACCCCTCCACTTT. Its translation is CASSYRGFGSPLHF.

The rearrangement uses TRBV6-2 or TRBV6-3 and TRBJ2-5; D perhaps matches TRBD2 (6 bases). Germline assignment: CDR1 MNHEY and CDR2 SVGEGT. Trimming pared 4 bases from V and 0 bases from J, leaving 9 bases between. This CDR3 spans 14 amino acids. CDR3 residues: CASSWRGDQETQYF. CDR3 nucleotide sequence: TGTGCCAGCAGTTGGAGGGGAGACCAAGAGACCCAGTACTTC.

In its sample, this clonotype was seen many times. This chain links TRBV19 with TRBJ1-3; D gene ambiguous. V lost 10 bases and J 0 bases, leaving 19 bases between the germline ends. This CDR3 spans 16 amino acids. Germline assignment: CDR1 LNHDA and CDR2 SQIVND (reference sequence). The DNA for the CDR3 is TGTGCCACCTACGATGGCAGAACCCCCTCTGGAAACACCATATATTTT. It specifies CATYDGRTPSGNTIYF. The full variable domain, completed using reference TRBV19 and TRBJ1-3, is DGGITQSPKYLFRKEGQNVTLSCEQNLNHDAMYWYRQDPGQGLRLIYYSQIVNDFQKGDIAEGYSVSREKKESFPLTVTSAQKNPTAFYLCATYDGRTPSGNTIYFGEGSWLTVV.

Many counts were recorded for this clonotype. The chain recombines TRBV6-2 or TRBV6-3 with TRBJ1-5; 7 positions agree with TRBD1. This CDR3 region has 13 residues. CDR1 and CDR2 from the germline V gene are MNHEY and SVGEGT. V lost 7 bases, J lost 3 bases, and 3 bases stayed unmatched. The CDR3 DNA sequence: TGTGCCAGCACGACAGGGTTCAATCAGCCCCAGCATTTT. It is translated as CASTTGFNQPQHF.

This clonotype was found many times. The chain couples TRBV5-5 to TRBJ1-5; D is ambiguous. Germline V lookup: CDR1 SGHKS, CDR2 YYEKEE (reference sequence). Trimming took off 0 bases at V and 2 bases at J, with 12 bases between the two ends. The CDR3 runs 16 residues. The DNA for the CDR3 is TGTGCCAGCAGCTTGGTATTAGGTACAGGCAATCAGCCCCAGCATTTT. Residues: CASSLVLGTGNQPQHF.

This clonotype has at least ten counts. The J gene is TRBJ1-1, the V gene TRBV24-1, with D uncertain. V was shortened by 2 bases and J by 0 bases, with 6 bases between the two germline ends. This CDR3 has 14 amino acids. Germline CDR1 KGHDR, CDR2 SFDVKD. The CDR3 is CATSDSGMNTEAFF. The CDR3 bases are TGTGCCACCAGTGATTCCGGGATGAACACTGAAGCTTTCTTT.